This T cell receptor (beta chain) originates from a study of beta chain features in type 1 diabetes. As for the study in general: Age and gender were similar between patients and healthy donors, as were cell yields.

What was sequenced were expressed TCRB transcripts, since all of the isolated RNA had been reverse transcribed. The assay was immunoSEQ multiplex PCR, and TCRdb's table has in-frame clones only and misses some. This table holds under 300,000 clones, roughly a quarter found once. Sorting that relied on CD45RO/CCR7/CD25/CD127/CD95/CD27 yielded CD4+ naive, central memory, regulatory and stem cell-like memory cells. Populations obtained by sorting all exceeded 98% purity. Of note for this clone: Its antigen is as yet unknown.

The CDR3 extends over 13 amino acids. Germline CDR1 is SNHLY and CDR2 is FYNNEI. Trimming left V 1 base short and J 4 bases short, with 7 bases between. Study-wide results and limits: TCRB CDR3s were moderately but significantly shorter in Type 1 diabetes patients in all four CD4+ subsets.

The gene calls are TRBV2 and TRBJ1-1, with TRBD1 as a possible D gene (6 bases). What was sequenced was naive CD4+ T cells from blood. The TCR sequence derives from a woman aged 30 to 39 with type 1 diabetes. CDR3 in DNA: TGTGCCAGCAGTGAAGTGGGGGCCACTGAAGCTTTCTTT. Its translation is CASSEVGATEAFF.